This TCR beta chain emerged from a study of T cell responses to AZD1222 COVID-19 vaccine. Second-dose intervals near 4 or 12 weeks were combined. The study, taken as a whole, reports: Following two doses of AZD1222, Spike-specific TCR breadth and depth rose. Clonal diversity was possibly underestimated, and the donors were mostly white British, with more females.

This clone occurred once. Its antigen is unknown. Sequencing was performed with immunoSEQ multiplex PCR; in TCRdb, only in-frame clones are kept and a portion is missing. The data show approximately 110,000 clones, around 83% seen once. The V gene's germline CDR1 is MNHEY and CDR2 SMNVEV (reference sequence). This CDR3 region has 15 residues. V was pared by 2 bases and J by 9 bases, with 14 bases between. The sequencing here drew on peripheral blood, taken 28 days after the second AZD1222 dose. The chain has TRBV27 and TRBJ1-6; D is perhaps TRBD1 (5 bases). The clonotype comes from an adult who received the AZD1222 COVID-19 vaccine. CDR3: CASSLARGSGSPLHF. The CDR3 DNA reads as TGTGCCAGCAGTTTAGCCCGGGGCTCTGGTTCACCCCTCCACTTT.